Here is one T cell receptor (beta chain) with its context. The PCR used 60 Vbeta and 13 Jbeta primers. Profiling relied on immunoSEQ multiplex PCR, and the TCRdb table lists in-frame clones only, not all of them. In the table there are some 160,000 clones, around four fifths of which are singletons. Per the germline V gene, CDR1 is MRHNA and CDR2 is SNTAGT. The trim removed 3 bases at V and 9 bases at J, leaving 12 bases unmatched. The CDR3 has 17 residues. These data belong to a study of cytomegalovirus exposure and HLA in healthy donors. Across the study: Earlier work reported some 110 million unique TCR beta sequences from some 180 million T cells.

This sequence originates from a male donor in good health and CMV-seronegative. This rearrangement joins TRBV6-4 to TRBJ1-6, with 9 bases that match TRBD1. Source material: PBMCs. In DNA, the CDR3 is TGTGCCAGCAGTGATACTACAGGGGGCGCGATGGGTTCACCCCTCCACTTT. This encodes CASSDTTGGAMGSPLHF.